The 18 T cell receptor beta chains below all came from one sample that was sequenced in a study of blood T cell repertoires in COVID-19. The assay was immunoSEQ multiplex PCR, and TCRdb's table has in-frame clones only and misses some. The sample holds 450,000 to 500,000 clones, approximately 83% seen once. Sequencing used peripheral blood. The receptors come from a human donor in a cohort sampled during active COVID-19.

The chain combines TRBV5-1 with TRBJ2-1; D uncertain. V gave up 4 bases and J gave up 8 bases, with 10 bases separating them. The CDR3 spans 12 residues. From germline, CDR1 is SGHRS and CDR2 YFSETQ. CDR3 residues: CASSDDTDEQFF. The CDR3 DNA follows: TGCGCCAGCAGCGATGATACGGATGAGCAGTTCTTC. The full variable domain, in which reference TRBV5-1 and TRBJ2-1 provide the parts outside the CDR3, is KAGVTQTPRYLIKTRGQQVTLSCSPISGHRSVSWYQQTPGQGLQFLFEYFSETQRNKGNFPGRFSGRQFSNSRSEMNVSTLELGDSALYLCASSDDTDEQFFGPGTRLTVL.

Only a few counts were recorded for this clone. The rearrangement joins TRBV4-1 to TRBJ2-3; 7 nucleotides agree with TRBD1. The trim removed 0 bases at V and 1 base at J, leaving 4 bases unmatched. CDR3 length equals 16 residues. From germline, CDR1 is MGHRA and CDR2 YSYEKL. CDR3 DNA: TGCGCCAGCAGCCAAGAAGGGACAGTCCGCACAGATACGCAGTATTTT. Translating it yields CASSQEGTVRTDTQYF.

This rearrangement joins TRBV3-1 (or the pseudogene TRBV3-2) to TRBJ1-6; 9 bases match TRBD1. The germline CDR1 and CDR2 sequences are LGHDT and YNNKEL (reference sequence). The V and J ends lost 1 base and 8 bases, in that order; junction bases with no gene match: 0. This CDR3 is 14 amino acids long. Here the CDR3 DNA reads TGTGCCAGCAGCCAAGGACAGGGGGATTCACCCCTCCACTTT. It translates to CASSQGQGDSPLHF.

The chain carries TRBV12-3 or TRBV12-4 and TRBJ1-2; D is unclear. V gave up 2 bases and J gave up 8 bases, with 6 bases separating them. The CDR3 has 11 residues. CDR3 DNA sequence: TGTGCCAGCAGTTTATTAGAAGGCTACACCTTC. This codes for CASSLLEGYTF.

This clone was detected many times. This chain uses TRBV2 with TRBJ1-5, with D uncertain. Germline assignment: CDR1 SNHLY and CDR2 FYNNEI. The germline V and J ends were trimmed by 4 bases and 4 bases, with 8 bases remaining between them. This CDR3 has 13 residues. CDR3 coding DNA: TGTGCCAGCAGTGTGTCGGGGAATCAGCCCCAGCATTTT. As protein: CASSVSGNQPQHF.

This CDR3 reads CASRKTGADGYTF. CDR3 nucleotides: TGTGCCAGCAGAAAAACAGGGGCCGATGGCTACACCTTC. The chain recombines TRBV12-3 or TRBV12-4 with TRBJ1-2; 7 bases fit TRBD1. V lost 6 bases and J lost 6; bases outside the gene matches: 7. The CDR3 length is 13 residues.

This rearrangement joins TRBV2 to TRBJ2-2; 7 nucleotides line up with TRBD1. The CDR3 is 13 residues long. Germline V CDR1 and CDR2: SNHLY, FYNNEI. After removal of 5 bases from V and 5 bases from J, the junction contained 2 bases not matched to a gene. In DNA form, the CDR3 reads TGTGCCAGCAGTCCCAGGGGGACCGGGGAGCTGTTTTTT. Protein: CASSPRGTGELFF.

This clone has more than one count but fewer than ten. The chain carries TRBV7-9 and TRBJ1-5; no reliable D call. The CDR3 spans 14 residues. The V end lost 4 bases, the J end lost 5 bases, and 12 bases lay between the germline ends. Germline V CDR1 and CDR2: SEHNR, FQNEAQ (reference sequence). CDR3 sequence reads: CASSSSTGDQPQHF. In DNA, the CDR3 is TGTGCCAGCAGCTCTTCCACCGGGGATCAGCCCCAGCATTTT.

This chain connects TRBV11-2 to TRBJ2-1; D is uncertain. This CDR3 has 12 residues. V lost 1 base to trimming and J lost 5 bases, with 3 bases between them. Germline V gene lookup returns CDR1 SGHAT and CDR2 FQNNGV. For the CDR3, the DNA is TGTGCCAGCAGCTTAGGGCACAATGAGCAGTTCTTC. Its protein is CASSLGHNEQFF. Together with reference TRBV11-2 and TRBJ2-1, the CDR3 gives the full variable domain: EAGVAQSPRYKIIEKRQSVAFWCNPISGHATLYWYQQILGQGPKLLIQFQNNGVVDDSQLPKDRFSAERLKGVDSTLKIQPAKLEDSAVYLCASSLGHNEQFFGPGTRLTVL.

This chain links TRBV5-1 with TRBJ2-7; no clear D gene. This CDR3 has 12 residues. Germline CDR1 is SGHRS and CDR2 is YFSETQ. V was pared by 1 base and J by 7 bases, with 9 bases between. CDR3 residues: CASSLSPQEQYF. The CDR3 coding sequence is TGCGCCAGCAGCTTGTCCCCGCAGGAGCAGTACTTC.

The rearrangement joins TRBV27 to TRBJ2-5; 10 bases align to TRBD2. Germline V gene data show CDR1 as MNHEY and CDR2 as SMNVEV (reference sequence). The CDR3 consists of 15 residues. Germline trimming cut 5 bases from V and 9 bases from J; bases unmatched to any gene: 12. CDR3 coding DNA: TGTGCCAGCAGTCCCAGGACTAGCGGTCTGGGGGCCCAGTACTTC. Amino acids: CASSPRTSGLGAQYF.

This clone has a handful of counts. The chain joins TRBV5-8 to TRBJ1-5, with 9 bases fitting TRBD1. Germline V gives CDR1 SGHTS, CDR2 YDEGEE. The length of the CDR3 is 15 residues. Trimming at V came to 4 bases and at J to 2 bases, leaving 4 bases not matched to a gene. CDR3 sequence (DNA): TGTGCCAGCAGCCCGGGACAGGGTGGCAATCAGCCCCAGCATTTT. Its protein product is CASSPGQGGNQPQHF.

The rearrangement uses TRBV7-9 and TRBJ1-3, with D hard to call. Trimming shortened V by 3 bases and J by 4 bases, and 4 bases separated the two germline ends. Per the germline V gene, CDR1 is SEHNR and CDR2 is FQNEAQ (reference sequence). This CDR3 has 12 amino acids. CDR3 DNA: TGTGCCAGCAGCTTCCTAGGAAACACCATATATTTT. Translating it yields CASSFLGNTIYF.

The gene calls are TRBV6-5 and TRBJ1-5; D is unresolved. Germline V gives CDR1 MNHEY, CDR2 SVGAGI. Trimming took off 7 bases at V and 0 bases at J, with 13 bases between the two ends. This CDR3 contains 15 residues. The CDR3 DNA reads as TGTGCCAGCAAAAAGACACGCCATAGCAATCAGCCCCAGCATTTT. Translating gives CASKKTRHSNQPQHF.

This clone was recorded only once. V usage is TRBV25-1 and J usage is TRBJ1-3; 8 nucleotides agree with TRBD1. Germline trimming cut 4 bases from V and 3 bases from J; bases unmatched to any gene: 2. Germline CDR1 MGHDK, CDR2 SYGVNS. The CDR3 is 14 amino acids. The CDR3 here is CASSGRGLGNTIYF. The CDR3 DNA reads TGTGCCAGCAGTGGCAGGGGGCTTGGAAACACCATATATTTT.

The chain links TRBV18 to TRBJ2-5; 8 bases are shared with TRBD1. V shed 4 bases and J 5 bases; nucleotides not matched to a gene: 9. Germline CDR1 reads KGHSH; CDR2 reads LQKENI. The CDR3 is made up of 15 amino acids. The CDR3 loop is CASSRNPTGEETQYF. The CDR3 region has the DNA TGTGCCAGCTCACGAAACCCGACAGGGGAGGAGACCCAGTACTTC.

In its sample, this clone was seen once. The chain combines TRBV30 with TRBJ2-1; the match to TRBD2 covers 9 bases. The V gene end was trimmed by 1 base and the J gene end by 7 bases; junction bases not matched to a gene: 11. Germline lookup yields CDR1 GTSNPN and CDR2 SVGIG (reference sequence). The length of the CDR3 is 16 residues. The CDR3 nucleotides read TGTGCCTGGAGTGACCCCGCCCGGCTAGCGGGGAATGAGCAGTTCTTC. This gives the protein CAWSDPARLAGNEQFF.

The chain employs TRBV7-9 and TRBJ1-4; 10 positions agree with TRBD1. The CDR3 sequence is 17 residues long. CDR1 and CDR2 (germline): SEHNR, FQNEAQ (reference sequence). V was pared by 1 base and J by 0 bases, with 2 bases of the junction left unmatched. CDR3 bases: TGTGCCAGCAGCTTAGGACAGGGGGCCCCAACTAATGAAAAACTGTTTTTT. It specifies CASSLGQGAPTNEKLFF.